The 20 T cell receptor beta chains given below trace back to one sample, sequenced in a study of molecular identifiers for immune sequencing clone quantification. TCRdb passed the PCR reads through MiXCR, listing each CDR3 protein once. The sample records about 640,000 distinct CDR3 sequences, 15% to 20% being singletons. The sample was naive CD8+ T cells from blood, with Jurkat cell RNA spiked in. Subset defined: FACS-sorted CD8+CD4-CCR7+CD45RA+ naive T cells. The receptors were gathered from a human donor in good health. Some libraries in this study had Jurkat cell RNA spiked in.

This clonotype was seen a handful of times. The chain employs TRBV27 and TRBJ2-7; D call uncertain. Germline V lookup: CDR1 MNHEY, CDR2 SMNVEV (reference sequence). The germline V and J ends were trimmed by 4 bases and 5 bases, with 9 bases remaining between them. This CDR3 is built from 12 residues. DNA for the CDR3: TGTGCCAGCAGTTCCCCTTTCAACGAGCAGTACTTC. Translation gives CASSSPFNEQYF.

This clonotype was detected many times. V and J are TRBV5-1 and TRBJ2-2; 7 bases fit TRBD1. CDR1 and CDR2 (germline): SGHRS, YFSETQ. V lost 0 bases to trimming and J lost 6 bases; unmatched junction nucleotides: 8. This CDR3 contains 16 residues. CDR3 amino acids: CASSLADRVHAGELFF. The CDR3 coding sequence is TGCGCCAGCAGCTTGGCCGACAGGGTCCATGCCGGGGAGCTGTTTTTT.

Comment on this clonotype: This may stem from a read error, because a much larger clone lies one nucleotide away. The rearrangement links TRBV12-3 or TRBV12-4 to TRBJ2-2, with D perhaps matching TRBD2 (5 bases). CDR3 length: 14 residues. This CDR3 reads CASSLDSHTGEPFF. Here the CDR3 DNA reads TGTGCCAGCAGTTTAGACAGTCACACCGGGGAGCCGTTTTTT.

This clonotype was detected a few times. CDR3 protein: CASSQYDGGTDTQYF. The DNA of the CDR3 is TGCGCCAGCAGCCAATATGACGGGGGGACAGATACGCAGTATTTT. The V and J genes are TRBV4-3 and TRBJ2-3; 7 bases are shared with TRBD2. CDR1 and CDR2 from the germline V gene are LGHNA and YSLEER. After removal of 2 bases from V and 3 bases from J, the junction contained 5 bases not matched to a gene. The CDR3 has 15 amino acids.

The chain combines TRBV7-9 with TRBJ2-1; 11 nucleotides align to TRBD2. The CDR3 is 17 amino acids. V shed 5 bases and J 3 bases; nucleotides not matched to a gene: 9. Germline V gives CDR1 SEHNR, CDR2 FQNEAQ (reference sequence). The CDR3 loop reads CASSTRGTSGYYNEQFF. CDR3 bases: TGTGCCAGCAGCACACGAGGGACTAGCGGTTACTACAATGAGCAGTTCTTC.

CDR3 protein: CASSLENAGAYTDTQYF. Written as DNA, the CDR3 is TGTGCCAGCAGCTTAGAGAATGCGGGGGCCTACACAGATACGCAGTATTTT. The chain couples TRBV7-2 to TRBJ2-3, with D possibly being TRBD2 (7 bases). Trimming left V 1 base short and J 2 bases short, with 16 bases between. CDR1 and CDR2 from the germline V gene are SGHTA and FQGNSA. The CDR3 loop spans 17 amino acids.

Note on this clonotype: With a much larger clone just one base away, this may be a read error. This chain links TRBV7-8 with TRBJ2-1; weak D call: TRBD1 (6 bases). The CDR3 length is 16 residues. The germline gives CDR1 SGHVS, CDR2 FQNEAQ. For the CDR3, the DNA is TGTGCCAGCAGCGTGTGGGACACAAGCTCCTACAATGGGCAGTTCTTC. Translation: CASSVWDTSSYNGQFF.

This clonotype has ten or more counts. The chain combines TRBV7-3 with TRBJ2-2, with D maybe TRBD2 (6 bases). Germline values: CDR1 SGHTA, CDR2 FQGTGA. The V end was cut by 2 bases, the J end by 8 bases, with 9 bases between. This CDR3 has 13 amino acids. The CDR3 reads CASSLAGPGELFF. As DNA, the CDR3 is TGTGCCAGCAGCTTAGCGGGACCTGGGGAGCTGTTTTTT. The full variable domain, rest sourced from reference TRBV7-3 and TRBJ2-2, is GAGVSQTPSNKVTEKGKYVELRCDPISGHTALYWYRQSLGQGPEFLIYFQGTGAADDSGLPNDRFFAVRPEGSVSTLKIQRTERGDSAVYLCASSLAGPGELFFGEGSRLTVL.

On this clonotype: This could be a read error, since a much larger clone is one nucleotide away. The J gene is TRBJ1-5, the V gene TRBV27; 7 nucleotides match TRBD1. The DNA end is more similar to TRBJ2-3, so the J call may be wrong. The CDR3 is 15 amino acids. The germline CDR1 and CDR2 sequences are MNHEY and SMNVEV (reference sequence). Here the CDR3 DNA reads TGTGCCAGCAGTCCCTCGACAGGGCTTAATCAGCCCCAGTATTTT. This codes for CASSPSTGLNQPQYF.

This clonotype occurred many times. CDR3 amino acids: CASSSSRTSGGAGDTQYF. The CDR3 DNA follows: TGTGCCAGCAGCTCGAGCCGGACTAGCGGGGGGGCTGGAGATACGCAGTATTTT. The V call is TRBV7-9, the J call TRBJ2-3, with 15 bases lining up with TRBD2. Germline V lookup: CDR1 SEHNR, CDR2 FQNEAQ (reference sequence). V lost 4 bases, J lost 5 bases, and 10 bases stayed unmatched. The CDR3 length is 18 residues.

In regard to this clonotype: A much larger clone differs from this one at a single base, so this may be a read error. V is TRBV20-1 and J is TRBJ2-7; 10 bases align to TRBD1. This CDR3 spans 15 amino acids. Germline values: CDR1 DFQATT, CDR2 SNEGSKA (reference sequence). CDR3 residues: CSARDTRTGGYEQCF. The DNA for the CDR3 is TGCAGTGCTAGGGATACGAGGACAGGGGGGTACGAGCAGTGCTTC.

The table lists this clonotype with many counts. This rearrangement joins TRBV4-1 to TRBJ1-1; D is ambiguous. Germline V gene sequence: CDR1 MGHRA, CDR2 YSYEKL. V lost 2 bases and J lost 1, with 8 bases in between. The CDR3 is 14 residues long. In nucleotides, the CDR3 is TGCGCCAGCAGCCAAACCGGGCCGAACACTGAAGCTTTCTTT. The encoded protein is CASSQTGPNTEAFF.

The genes are TRBV28 and TRBJ2-1; the D gene is possibly TRBD2 (6 bases). CDR1 and CDR2 (germline): MDHEN, SYDVKM. The CDR3 length is 16 residues. V was trimmed by 5 bases and J by 5 bases, leaving 19 bases between them. The CDR3 here is CASSPQLSGTHNEQFF. For the CDR3, the DNA is TGTGCCAGCAGTCCACAACTTTCCGGGACTCACAATGAGCAGTTCTTC.

This clonotype has ten or more counts. The J gene is TRBJ2-5, the V gene TRBV4-1, with D maybe TRBD1 (6 bases). CDR1 and CDR2 from the germline V gene are MGHRA and YSYEKL. Trimming cost V 1 base and J 1 base, with 7 bases left between them. This CDR3 spans 14 amino acids. The CDR3 bases are TGCGCCAGCAGCCAAGGCAGGGGCCAAGAGACCCAGTACTTC. This translates into CASSQGRGQETQYF.

Comment on this clonotype: A much larger clone is a single base away; this may be a read error. The rearrangement links TRBV27 to TRBJ1-1; possibly TRBD1 for D (6 bases). This CDR3 is 16 amino acids long. Germline V CDR1 and CDR2: MNHEY, SMNVEV (reference sequence). The CDR3 protein is CVSSRGYGQKNTEAFF. The CDR3 DNA reads as TGTGTCAGCAGTCGGGGGTACGGACAGAAGAACACTGAAGCTTTCTTT.

The chain uses TRBV5-6 and TRBJ2-5, with D unresolved. Deletions cut 10 bases from V and 3 bases from J, with 4 bases between. The CDR3 runs 9 residues. Germline loops: CDR1 SGHDT, CDR2 YYEEEE. The CDR3 bases are TGTGCCGGGAAAGAGACCCAGTACTTC. It specifies CAGKETQYF.

This clonotype was picked up many times. This chain links TRBV6-6 with TRBJ2-7; D ambiguous. Germline V gene lookup returns CDR1 MNHNY and CDR2 SVGAGI (reference sequence). The V end was cut by 5 bases, the J end by 6 bases, with 8 bases between. The CDR3 runs to 11 residues. The CDR3 sequence: CASSTMGEQYF. The DNA for the CDR3 is TGTGCCAGCAGTACTATGGGCGAGCAGTACTTC.

This chain joins TRBV27 and TRBJ2-7; D may be TRBD1 or TRBD2 (5 bases each). The CDR3 contains 16 residues. Germline-derived CDR1 and CDR2 are MNHEY and SMNVEV (reference sequence). Trimming took 1 base from V and 2 from J, leaving 15 bases between them. The DNA of the CDR3 is TGTGCCAGCAGTTTATTTGGCTCCGGGGCAACCTACGAGCAGTACTTC. Translated: CASSLFGSGATYEQYF.

This clonotype came up many times. J is TRBJ1-3 and V is TRBV4-2; tentative D call: TRBD1 (5 bases). CDR1 LGHNA and CDR2 YNFKEQ come from the germline V gene. V dropped 4 bases and J dropped 4 bases, with 11 bases sitting between them. This CDR3 spans 14 amino acids. The CDR3 reads CASSPLTEGNTIYF. The CDR3 nucleotides read TGTGCCAGCAGCCCTCTGACAGAAGGAAACACCATATATTTT.

This clonotype has ten or more counts. The chain is built from TRBV20-1 and TRBJ2-7; D is uncertain. The germline V gene has CDR1 DFQATT and CDR2 SNEGSKA (reference sequence). Trimming left V 0 bases short and J 0 bases short, with 9 bases between. This CDR3 has 14 amino acids. The CDR3 here is CSARDSHSSYEQYF. The CDR3 coding sequence is TGCAGTGCTAGAGATTCGCACAGCTCCTACGAGCAGTACTTC.